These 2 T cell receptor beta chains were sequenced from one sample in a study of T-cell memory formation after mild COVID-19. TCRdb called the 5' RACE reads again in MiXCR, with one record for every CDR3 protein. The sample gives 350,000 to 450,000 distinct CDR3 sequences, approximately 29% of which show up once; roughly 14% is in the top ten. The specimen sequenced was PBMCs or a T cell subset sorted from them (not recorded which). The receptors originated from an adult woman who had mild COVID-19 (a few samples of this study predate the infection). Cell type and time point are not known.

The DNA of the CDR3 is TGCGCCAGCAGTCAATCGGAGGACAGGGGAATGTTTAGTAGCAATCAGCCCCAGCATTTT. It yields the protein CASSQSEDRGMFSSNQPQHF. The chain uses TRBV23-1 and TRBJ1-5; 9 bases map to TRBD1. TRBV23-1 is filed as an ORF, its function uncertain. Trimming cost V 0 bases and J 0 bases; bases outside gene matches: 12. The CDR3 is made up of 20 amino acids.

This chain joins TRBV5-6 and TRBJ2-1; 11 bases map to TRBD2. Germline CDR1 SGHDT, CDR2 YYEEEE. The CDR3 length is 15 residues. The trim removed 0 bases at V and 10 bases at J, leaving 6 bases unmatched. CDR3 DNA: TGTGCCAGCAGCTTGGCACTAGCGGGAGCATGGGAGCAGTTCTTC. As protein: CASSLALAGAWEQFF. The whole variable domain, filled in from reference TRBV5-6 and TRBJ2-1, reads DAGVTQSPTHLIKTRGQQVTLRCSPKSGHDTVSWYQQALGQGPQFIFQYYEEEERQRGNFPDRFSGHQFPNYSSELNVNALLLGDSALYLCASSLALAGAWEQFFGPGTRLTVL.